The source of this T cell receptor (beta chain) is a study of T cell responses to AZD1222 COVID-19 vaccine. Overall study findings and caveats: Among the donors, most were white British and more were female, and clonal diversity was possibly underestimated. Among AZD1222 vaccinees, only five or six were seropositive at baseline. Two AZD1222 doses significantly raised spike-specific TCR breadth and depth over controls.

Turning to this clone: Its antigen remains unknown.

The assay was immunoSEQ multiplex PCR, and TCRdb's table has in-frame clones only and misses some. The top ten clones hold roughly 15% of a sample with more than 85,000 clones, more than 70% of them seen once. Germline assignment: CDR1 SGDLS and CDR2 YYNGEE. V was pared by 3 bases and J by 2 bases, with 19 bases between. This CDR3 comprises 17 residues. Second doses were pooled across both intervals (about 4 or about 12 weeks). Sequenced material: peripheral blood, taken 28 days after the second AZD1222 dose. The chain links TRBV9 to TRBJ2-3; D assignment may be TRBD1 or TRBD2 (5 bases each). The clonotype was recovered from an adult who received the AZD1222 COVID-19 vaccine. This CDR3 is CASSAWDRASPTDTQYF. The DNA of the CDR3 is TGTGCCAGCAGCGCCTGGGACCGGGCCTCTCCCACAGATACGCAGTATTTT. Looking up the rest from reference TRBV9 and TRBJ2-3 gives the full variable domain: DSGVTQTPKHLITATGQRVTLRCSPRSGDLSVYWYQQSLDQGLQFLIQYYNGEERAKGNILERFSAQQFPDLHSELNLSSLELGDSALYFCASSAWDRASPTDTQYFGPGTRLTVL.